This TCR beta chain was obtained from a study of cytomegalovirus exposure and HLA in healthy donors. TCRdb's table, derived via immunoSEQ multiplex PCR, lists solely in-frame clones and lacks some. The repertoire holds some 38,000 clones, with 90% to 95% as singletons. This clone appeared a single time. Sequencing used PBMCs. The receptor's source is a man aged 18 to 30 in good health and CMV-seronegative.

The CDR3 loop reads CASSSKLAGPQDTQYF. DNA of the CDR3: TGTGCCAGCAGCTCCAAGTTAGCGGGACCGCAGGATACGCAGTATTTT. The chain employs TRBV5-4 and TRBJ2-3; 8 bases map to TRBD2. Trimming took 3 bases from V and 6 from J; bases not matched to a gene: 12. CDR1 SGHNT and CDR2 YYREEE come from the germline V gene (reference sequence). This CDR3 contains 16 residues.